One and the same sample provided the 18 T cell receptor beta chains below, sequenced in a study of shared clonotypes between healthy human individuals. The method was immunoSEQ multiplex PCR; TCRdb's version includes in-frame clones alone and lacks a portion of them. This table holds some 500,000 clones, approximately 95% found once. The sequenced material came from naive CD4+ T cells sorted from blood. The subset here: CD45RA+ positively selected. These receptors originate from a woman aged 25-40 years in good health.

V gene TRBV6-1 combines with J gene TRBJ2-1; D may match TRBD1 or TRBD2 (5 bases each). CDR1 MNHNS and CDR2 SASEGT come from the germline V gene. The CDR3 has 15 amino acids. Trimming pared 3 bases from V and 2 bases from J, leaving 11 bases between. The CDR3 DNA sequence: TGTGCCAGCAGTGAGGGGACCCGTACCTACAATGAGCAGTTCTTC. This translates into CASSEGTRTYNEQFF.

The V call is TRBV19, the J call TRBJ1-2, with unresolved D. Germline V gives CDR1 LNHDA, CDR2 SQIVND (reference sequence). The V and J ends lost 3 bases and 6 bases respectively, with 11 bases between them. The CDR3 is 13 residues long. In nucleotides, the CDR3 is TGTGCCAGTAGTATCGGCAGGACGGATGGCTACACCTTC. Residues: CASSIGRTDGYTF.

This sequence joins TRBV5-4 and TRBJ2-7; 13 bases are shared with TRBD2. Germline trimming cut 1 base from V and 4 bases from J; bases unmatched to any gene: 8. This CDR3 spans 17 amino acids. Germline-derived CDR1 and CDR2 are SGHNT and YYREEE (reference sequence). CDR3 bases: TGTGCCAGCAGCTTGTGGCCCCGGACTAGCGGGGGTTACGAGCAGTACTTC. Its protein product is CASSLWPRTSGGYEQYF.

This sequence joins TRBV6-4 and TRBJ1-2, with D maybe TRBD1 (6 bases). The CDR3 spans 14 residues. V lost 6 bases and J lost 7, with 18 bases in between. Germline loops: CDR1 MRHNA, CDR2 SNTAGT. The CDR3 region is CASSPEGGRGGYTF. In nucleotides, the CDR3 is TGTGCCAGCAGCCCTGAGGGGGGGCGCGGTGGCTACACCTTC.

The CDR3, as DNA: TGTGCCAGCAGCTTAGGTACTAGCGGGAAAAGATCCTACGAGCAGTACTTC. Translated: CASSLGTSGKRSYEQYF. V usage is TRBV11-3 and J usage is TRBJ2-7; 10 bases map to TRBD2. Trimming removed 1 base from V and 1 base from J; junction bases left unmatched: 7. Germline V CDR1 and CDR2: SGHNT, YENEEA. The CDR3 runs to 17 residues.

The chain joins TRBV5-1 to TRBJ1-1, with D unresolved. Germline V lookup: CDR1 SGHRS, CDR2 YFSETQ. The CDR3 loop spans 13 amino acids. With 5 bases removed from V and 3 bases from J, the gap between germline ends came to 11 bases. The DNA of the CDR3 is TGCGCCAGCAGTGCGAGGGCAGACACTGAAGCTTTCTTT. It specifies CASSARADTEAFF. Full variable domain (outside the CDR3, taken from reference TRBV5-1 and TRBJ1-1): KAGVTQTPRYLIKTRGQQVTLSCSPISGHRSVSWYQQTPGQGLQFLFEYFSETQRNKGNFPGRFSGRQFSNSRSEMNVSTLELGDSALYLCASSARADTEAFFGQGTRLTVV.

This sequence joins TRBV28 and TRBJ1-6; D uncertain. There are 14 residues in the CDR3. Trimming left V 2 bases short and J 8 bases short, with 10 bases between. Germline CDR1 is MDHEN and CDR2 is SYDVKM. The CDR3 DNA sequence: TGTGCCAGCAGTTTACAGGTCTCTCATTCACCCCTCCACTTT. This codes for CASSLQVSHSPLHF.

The CDR3 sequence is CASSAYLDRLNTEAFF. CDR3 in DNA: TGTGCCAGCAGCGCCTATCTGGACAGACTGAACACTGAAGCTTTCTTT. The chain uses TRBV9 and TRBJ1-1, with D perhaps TRBD1 (6 bases). The V gene lost 3 bases and the J gene lost 0 bases, with 15 bases spanning the gap. There are 16 residues in the CDR3. Germline-derived CDR1 and CDR2 are SGDLS and YYNGEE.

In DNA form, the CDR3 reads TGTGCCAGCTCACCAGTCGGGAAAAGATGGGAGACCCAGTACTTC. It translates to CASSPVGKRWETQYF. This chain uses TRBV18 with TRBJ2-5; tentatively, D is TRBD2 (5 bases). The CDR3 is 15 amino acids. Trimming left V 2 bases short and J 5 bases short, with 15 bases between. CDR1 and CDR2 from the germline V gene are KGHSH and LQKENI.

This chain uses TRBV28 with TRBJ1-2; TRBD1 matches at 7 bases. CDR1 MDHEN and CDR2 SYDVKM come from the germline V gene. Trimming cost V 6 bases and J 0 bases; bases outside gene matches: 7. The CDR3 is 15 residues long. The CDR3 DNA reads TGTGCCAGCAGGAAACAGGGGACAGCTAACTATGGCTACACCTTC. Translating it yields CASRKQGTANYGYTF.

Note on this clone: Other DNA sequences in this sample translate to the same CDR3. The chain couples TRBV5-5 to TRBJ2-7, with TRBD2 identical over 14 bases. The length of the CDR3 is 15 residues. Germline V gene sequence: CDR1 SGHKS, CDR2 YYEKEE (reference sequence). J was trimmed by 0 bases and V by 4 bases; bases with no gene match: 0. The CDR3, as DNA: TGTGCCAGCAGCGGGACTAGCGGGAGCTCCTACGAGCAGTACTTC. Its protein product is CASSGTSGSSYEQYF.

In DNA, the CDR3 is TGTGCCAGCAGCCCAGGGTCTTGGGAGACCCAGTACTTC. Amino acids: CASSPGSWETQYF. This chain joins TRBV7-9 and TRBJ2-5; maybe TRBD1 (5 bases). Trimming left V 5 bases short and J 5 bases short, with 12 bases between. Germline-derived CDR1 and CDR2 are SEHNR and FQNEAQ (reference sequence). The CDR3 length is 13 residues.

The chain recombines TRBV19 with TRBJ2-7, with unresolved D. V was pared by 1 base and J by 3 bases, with 10 bases between. CDR1 and CDR2 from the germline V gene are LNHDA and SQIVND (reference sequence). The CDR3 extends over 14 amino acids. The CDR3 nucleotides are TGTGCCAGTAGTATAGGGGGTGTTGGCTACGAGCAGTACTTC. Translating gives CASSIGGVGYEQYF.

Notes on this clone: The sample has other DNA sequences that encode this CDR3 too. J is TRBJ2-7 and V is TRBV18; D is unclear. The CDR3 runs 12 residues. The V end was cut by 3 bases, the J end by 3 bases, with 6 bases between. Germline V gives CDR1 KGHSH, CDR2 LQKENI. This CDR3 is CASSPDRYEQYF. CDR3 in DNA: TGTGCCAGCTCACCCGACCGCTACGAGCAGTACTTC. Supplemented by reference TRBV18 and TRBJ2-7, the full variable domain reads NAGVMQNPRHLVRRRGQEARLRCSPMKGHSHVYWYRQLPEEGLKFMVYLQKENIIDESGMPKERFSAEFPKEGPSILRIQQVVRGDSAAYFCASSPDRYEQYFGPGTRLTVT.

The chain joins TRBV7-3 to TRBJ1-5; 8 nucleotides line up with TRBD1. The CDR3 has 14 residues. Per germline, CDR1 SGHTA and CDR2 FQGTGA. Trimming cost V 4 bases and J 6 bases; bases outside gene matches: 5. In nucleotides, the CDR3 is TGTGCCAGCAGCTCTGGACAGGGCACTCAGCCCCAGCATTTT. Translating it yields CASSSGQGTQPQHF.

This clone showed up just once. J is TRBJ2-2 and V is TRBV7-8; TRBD2 agrees at 11 bases. V trimming: 5 bases; J trimming: 3 bases; junction bases outside the gene matches: 5. The CDR3 contains 16 residues. The germline CDR1 and CDR2 sequences are SGHVS and FQNEAQ. This CDR3 reads CASSKRLAGYTGELFF. The DNA of the CDR3 is TGTGCCAGCAGCAAACGACTAGCGGGGTACACCGGGGAGCTGTTTTTT.

The V and J genes are TRBV7-2 and TRBJ2-1; perhaps TRBD2 as D (6 bases). The CDR3 is 15 amino acids. V was cut by 0 bases and J by 0 bases, with 6 bases left in between. Germline CDR1 and CDR2: SGHTA and FQGNSA. The CDR3 reads CASSLARDSYNEQFF. Here the CDR3 DNA reads TGTGCCAGCAGCTTAGCGCGGGACTCCTACAATGAGCAGTTCTTC.

This chain links TRBV28 with TRBJ2-1; 7 bases fit TRBD1. Trimming at V came to 5 bases and at J to 4 bases, leaving 8 bases not matched to a gene. The CDR3 extends over 15 amino acids. Germline CDR1 reads MDHEN; CDR2 reads SYDVKM. The CDR3 spells CASSPGQSGYNEQFF. As DNA, the CDR3 is TGTGCCAGCAGTCCGGGACAGTCCGGGTACAATGAGCAGTTCTTC.